This is a list of T cell receptor beta chains from one sample in a study of blood T cell repertoires in COVID-19. Sequencing was performed with immunoSEQ multiplex PCR; in TCRdb, only in-frame clones are kept and a portion is missing. The table records 200,000 to 250,000 clones, less than 90% of them present only once. The sample taken for sequencing was peripheral blood. These receptors came from a woman aged 80 or over with active or convalescent COVID-19. The CDR3 runs from the conserved cysteine through the conserved F or W. A D gene is named only where the DNA matches it firmly. Some rows have no size entry. The others give once, few or many, or a class for an expanded clone.

>-|TRBV4-2|TRBJ2-1|-
TGTGCCAGCAGCCAAGAATCCCCGACTAGTTCCAGCTCCTACAATGAGCAGTTCTTC
CASSQESPTSSSSYNEQFF
>few|TRBV6-5|TRBJ2-1|TRBD1
TGTGCCAGCAGTTACGCGGACAGGAGGAATGAGCAGTTCTTC
CASSYADRRNEQFF
>-|TRBV3-1/TRBV3-2|TRBJ2-1|TRBD2
TGTGCCAGCAGCCCCTTTGCGGGAGCCTACAATGAGCAGTTCTTC
CASSPFAGAYNEQFF
>-|TRBV30|TRBJ2-7|-
TGTGCCTGGAGAACTTCCCCGTACGAGCAGTACTTC
CAWRTSPYEQYF
>-|TRBV7-3|TRBJ2-3|TRBD2
TGTGCCAGCAGCCCCTCGGCGGGGGGGCAGCATACGCAGTATTTT
CASSPSAGGQHTQYF
>-|TRBV2|TRBJ2-1|TRBD1
TGTGCCAGCAGCCGGGACAGGAGTTACAATGAGCAGTTCTTC
CASSRDRSYNEQFF
>-|TRBV2|TRBJ2-1|TRBD2
TGTGCCAGCAGTGACCCACTAGCGGTCGGGCAGTTCTTC
CASSDPLAVGQFF
>-|TRBV28|TRBJ1-2|TRBD1
TGTGCCAGCAGTTTGGGGTACGAGGGGGCCTACGGCTACACCTTC
CASSLGYEGAYGYTF
>-|TRBV4-1|TRBJ2-3|-
TGCGCCAGCAGACGGGGGGCCGCGTTCACAGATACGCAGTATTTT
CASRRGAAFTDTQYF
>few|TRBV29-1|TRBJ1-2|-
TGCAGCGTTGTAGCTAACTATGGCTACACCTTC
CSVVANYGYTF
>-|TRBV2|TRBJ2-1|-
TGTGCCAGCAGTGTGGACGGGGTGGGTGAGCAGTTCTTC
CASSVDGVGEQFF
>-|TRBV9|TRBJ1-6|-
TGTGCCAGCCGGAGGGACCGGAGCTATAATTCACCCCTCCACTTT
CASRRDRSYNSPLHF
>-|TRBV6-6|TRBJ1-5|-
TGTGCCAGCAGTTACGGCGGATCGAATTTTAAACCCCAGCATTTT
CASSYGGSNFKPQHF
>once|TRBV28|TRBJ1-2|-
TGTGCCAGCAGCCCTTTGTCTAGGGGCAGCCATGGCTACACCTTC
CASSPLSRGSHGYTF
>-|TRBV7-9|TRBJ1-2|TRBD1
TGTGCCAGCAGCTCACCGGGACAGGGGGCTAGGGGCTACACCTTC
CASSSPGQGARGYTF
>once|TRBV7-9|TRBJ1-1|-
TGTGCCAGCAGCTTACGGGGATCTAACACTGAAGCTTTCTTT
CASSLRGSNTEAFF
>-|TRBV20-1|TRBJ2-7|-
TGCAGTGCTAGACGATCGAGCGAGCAGTACTTC
CSARRSSEQYF
>-|TRBV18|TRBJ1-1|TRBD1
TGTGCCAGCTCCCGGGACAGGGGAAACACTGAAGCTTTCTTT
CASSRDRGNTEAFF
>once|TRBV18|TRBJ1-1|-
TGTGCCAGCTCACCAATAGGAACAGGTGAAGCTTTCTTT
CASSPIGTGEAFF
>-|TRBV6-6|TRBJ2-3|TRBD1
TGTGCCAGCAGCCGGGACAGGGGGTTCACAGATACGCAGTATTTT
CASSRDRGFTDTQYF